The source of this T cell receptor (beta chain) is a study of T cell changes during pregnancy in multiple sclerosis. Trimming took off 1 base at V and 7 bases at J, with 7 bases between the two ends. The V gene's germline CDR1 is SGHAT and CDR2 FQNNGV. The CDR3 sequence is 12 residues long. The table came from immunoSEQ multiplex PCR; TCRdb's copy has only in-frame clones and leaves some out. The sample has 45,000 or so clones, around 90% seen once. The TCR sequence derives from a female donor with multiple sclerosis, enrolled in a pregnancy study. The sample consisted of peripheral blood, taken in the first trimester of pregnancy. The V and J genes are TRBV11-2 and TRBJ1-2, with D perhaps TRBD1 (5 bases). CDR3 DNA: TGTGCCAGCAGCTTAGTTAGGGGTGGCTACACCTTC. Its protein is CASSLVRGGYTF.